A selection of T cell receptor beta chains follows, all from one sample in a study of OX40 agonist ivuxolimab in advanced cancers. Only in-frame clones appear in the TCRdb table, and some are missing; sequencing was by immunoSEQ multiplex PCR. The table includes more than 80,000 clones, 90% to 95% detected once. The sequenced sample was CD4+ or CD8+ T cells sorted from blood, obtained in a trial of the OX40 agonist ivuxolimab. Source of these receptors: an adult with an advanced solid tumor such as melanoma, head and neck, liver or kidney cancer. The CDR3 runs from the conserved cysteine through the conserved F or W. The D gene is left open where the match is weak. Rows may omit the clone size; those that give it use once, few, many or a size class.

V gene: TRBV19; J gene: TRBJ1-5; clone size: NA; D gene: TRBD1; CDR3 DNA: TGTGCCAGTAGTATTAGCCCCCCCAGGGGGCACCAGCCCCAGCATTTT; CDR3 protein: CASSISPPRGHQPQHF
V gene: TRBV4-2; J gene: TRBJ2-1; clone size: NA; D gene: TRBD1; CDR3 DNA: TGTGCCAGCAGCCAACCAGGGGGCTCCAGCGCGGGGTATTACAATGAGCAGTTCTTC; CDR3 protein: CASSQPGGSSAGYYNEQFF
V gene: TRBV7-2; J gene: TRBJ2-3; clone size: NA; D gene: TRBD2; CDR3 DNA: TGTGCCAACTCTAGAGCGGGGGGCACAGATACGCAGTATTTT; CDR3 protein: CANSRAGGTDTQYF
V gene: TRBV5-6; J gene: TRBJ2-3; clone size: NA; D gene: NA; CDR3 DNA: TGTGCCAGCAGCTCCCTCGACCGTCCAGATACGCAGTATTTT; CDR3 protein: CASSSLDRPDTQYF
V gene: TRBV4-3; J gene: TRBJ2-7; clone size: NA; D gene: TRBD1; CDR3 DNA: TGCGCCAGCAGCCACGGGACAGGCACCTTTCGGGAGCAGTACTTC; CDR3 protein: CASSHGTGTFREQYF
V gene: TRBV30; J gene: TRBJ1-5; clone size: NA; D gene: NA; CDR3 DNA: TGTGCCTGGAGTGCGAAATTTGTAGATCTACCCCAGCATTTT; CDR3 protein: CAWSAKFVDLPQHF
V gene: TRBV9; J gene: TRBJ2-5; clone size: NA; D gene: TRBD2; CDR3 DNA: TGTGCCAGCAGCGTGTCTAGCGGTTACCAAGAGACCCAGTACTTC; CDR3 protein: CASSVSSGYQETQYF
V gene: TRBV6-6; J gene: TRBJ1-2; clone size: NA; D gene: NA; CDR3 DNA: TGTGCCAGCAGTTACTCGATTATGGGTCGGGGCTACACCTTC; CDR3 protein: CASSYSIMGRGYTF
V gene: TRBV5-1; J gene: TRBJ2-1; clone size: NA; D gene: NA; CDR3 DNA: TGCGCCAGCAGCTTGGGTGGTAGCACCTCGCAGTTCTTC; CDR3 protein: CASSLGGSTSQFF
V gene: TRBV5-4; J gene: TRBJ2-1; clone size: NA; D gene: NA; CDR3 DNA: TGTGCCAGCAGCTTGGGTGAGGCAGGCCAGGACTATGAGCAGTTCTTC; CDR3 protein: CASSLGEAGQDYEQFF
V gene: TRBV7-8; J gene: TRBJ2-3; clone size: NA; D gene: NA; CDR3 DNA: TGTGCCAGCAGCTTACAACGTCGCGATACGCAGTATTTT; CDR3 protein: CASSLQRRDTQYF
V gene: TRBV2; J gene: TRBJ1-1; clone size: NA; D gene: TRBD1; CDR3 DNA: TGTGCCAGCAGTGTGGGTTTGGGACAGGGCGTCCCTGAAGCTTTCTTT; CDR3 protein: CASSVGLGQGVPEAFF
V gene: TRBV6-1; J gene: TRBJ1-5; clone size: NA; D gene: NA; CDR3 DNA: TGTGCCAGCAGGGACAGACATCAGCCCCAGCATTTT; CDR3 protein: CASRDRHQPQHF
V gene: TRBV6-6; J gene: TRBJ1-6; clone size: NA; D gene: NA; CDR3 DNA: TGTGCCAGCAGCTACATGGGAGTAGGTCATTCACCCCTCCACTTT; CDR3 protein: CASSYMGVGHSPLHF
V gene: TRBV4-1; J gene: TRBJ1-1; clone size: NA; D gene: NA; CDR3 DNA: TGCGCCAGCAGCCAAAGTAGGCTAGGAGTCAACACTGAAGCTTTCTTT; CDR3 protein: CASSQSRLGVNTEAFF
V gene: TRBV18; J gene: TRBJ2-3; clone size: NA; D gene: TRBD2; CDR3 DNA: TGTGCCAGCTCACCATTGCGGGAGGGCCGGGCAGATACGCAGTATTTT; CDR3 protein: CASSPLREGRADTQYF
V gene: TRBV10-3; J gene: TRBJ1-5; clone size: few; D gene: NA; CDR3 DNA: TGTGCCATCAGGAGGGACTCCGATAGCAATCAGCCCCAGCATTTT; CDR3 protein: CAIRRDSDSNQPQHF